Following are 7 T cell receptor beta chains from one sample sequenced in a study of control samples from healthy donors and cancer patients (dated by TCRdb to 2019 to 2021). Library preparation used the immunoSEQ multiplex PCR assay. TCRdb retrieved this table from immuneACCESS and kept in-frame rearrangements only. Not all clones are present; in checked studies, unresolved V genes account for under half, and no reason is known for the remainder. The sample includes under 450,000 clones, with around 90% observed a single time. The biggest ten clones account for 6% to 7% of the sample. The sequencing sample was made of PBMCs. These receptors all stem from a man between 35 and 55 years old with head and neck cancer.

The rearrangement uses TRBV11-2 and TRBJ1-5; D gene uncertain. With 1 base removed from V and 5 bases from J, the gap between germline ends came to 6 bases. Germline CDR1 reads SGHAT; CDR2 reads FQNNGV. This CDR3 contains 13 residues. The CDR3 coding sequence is TGTGCCAGCAGCTTAGGGTCAGATCAGCCCCAGCATTTT. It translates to CASSLGSDQPQHF.

The CDR3 DNA is TGTGCCAGCTCACCTCGGCGGTCCAGCGATGAGCAGTTCTTC. This sequence encodes CASSPRRSSDEQFF. The chain employs TRBV18 and TRBJ2-1; D call uncertain. The CDR3 has 14 amino acids. V was shortened by 3 bases and J by 8 bases, with 14 bases between the two germline ends. Germline CDR1 reads KGHSH; CDR2 reads LQKENI.

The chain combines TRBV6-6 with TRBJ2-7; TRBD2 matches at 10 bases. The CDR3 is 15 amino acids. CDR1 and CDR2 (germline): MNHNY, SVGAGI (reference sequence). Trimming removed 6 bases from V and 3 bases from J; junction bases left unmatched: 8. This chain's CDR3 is CASSERTSGLYEQYF. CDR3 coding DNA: TGTGCCAGCAGCGAGAGGACTAGCGGACTCTACGAGCAGTACTTC.

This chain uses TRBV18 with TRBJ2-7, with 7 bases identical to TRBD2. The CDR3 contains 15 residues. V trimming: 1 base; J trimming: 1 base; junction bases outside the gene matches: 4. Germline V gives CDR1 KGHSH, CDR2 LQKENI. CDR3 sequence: CASSPRYGGSYEQYF. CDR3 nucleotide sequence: TGTGCCAGCTCACCACGTTACGGGGGGTCCTACGAGCAGTACTTC.

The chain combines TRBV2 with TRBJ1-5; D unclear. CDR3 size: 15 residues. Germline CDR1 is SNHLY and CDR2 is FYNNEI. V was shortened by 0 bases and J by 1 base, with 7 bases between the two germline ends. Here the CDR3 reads CASSEARLSNQPQHF. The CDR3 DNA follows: TGTGCCAGCAGTGAAGCCCGGTTGAGCAATCAGCCCCAGCATTTT.

This CDR3 reads CASSLVSAGGLADTQYF. The CDR3 nucleotides read TGTGCCAGCAGCTTAGTATCAGCGGGGGGGCTTGCAGATACGCAGTATTTT. The chain combines TRBV7-9 with TRBJ2-3; 10 bases agree with TRBD2. The V segment lost 1 base and the J segment 4 bases; nucleotides outside the gene matches: 8. This CDR3 region has 17 residues. The germline gives CDR1 SEHNR, CDR2 FQNEAQ (reference sequence).

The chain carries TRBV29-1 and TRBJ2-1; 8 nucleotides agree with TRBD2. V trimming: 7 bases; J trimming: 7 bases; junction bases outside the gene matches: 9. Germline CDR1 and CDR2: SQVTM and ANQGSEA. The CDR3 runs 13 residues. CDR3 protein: CSADPSGGNEQFF. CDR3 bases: TGCAGCGCCGACCCTTCGGGGGGGAATGAGCAGTTCTTC.